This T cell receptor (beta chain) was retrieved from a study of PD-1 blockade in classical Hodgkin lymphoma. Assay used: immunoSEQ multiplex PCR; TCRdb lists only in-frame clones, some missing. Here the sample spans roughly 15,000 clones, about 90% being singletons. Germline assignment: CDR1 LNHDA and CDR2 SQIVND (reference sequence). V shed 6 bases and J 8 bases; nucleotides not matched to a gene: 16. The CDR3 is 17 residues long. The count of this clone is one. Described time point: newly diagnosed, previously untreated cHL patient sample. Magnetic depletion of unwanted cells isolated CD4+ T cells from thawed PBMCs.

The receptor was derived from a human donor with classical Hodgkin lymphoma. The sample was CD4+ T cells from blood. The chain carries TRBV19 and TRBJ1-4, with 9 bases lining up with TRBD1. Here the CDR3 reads CASSVGQGPITYEKLFF. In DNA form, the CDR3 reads TGTGCCAGTAGCGTCGGACAGGGGCCCATTACCTACGAAAAACTGTTTTTT.